This T cell receptor (beta chain) was found in a study of T cells in Graves' hyperthyroidism and ophthalmopathy. Study conclusions and caveats: Most thyroid clonotypes that were expanded above 0.001 also turned up in blood. A 13 V-J signature model discriminated ophthalmopathy versus stable hyperthyroidism.

Clinical Activity Scores of at least 3, NOSPECS grades of at least 4 and durations under 3 months characterized ophthalmopathy patients. Patients having uncontrolled infection, another autoimmune disease, pregnancy or lactation were not included. As concerns this clonotype: Antigen: not known.

Losses at the gene ends were 5 bases for V and 7 bases for J; bases not matched to a gene: 7. The CDR3 is 14 amino acids. Germline assignment: CDR1 MNHEY and CDR2 SVGEGT. There were TCR beta CDR3 regions amplified from RNA transcripts. An initial round of RT-PCR targeting the TCR CDR3 relied on the HTBI primer set. TCRdb re-called the multiplex PCR reads through MiXCR, storing one row per CDR3 protein. The sample gives 300,000 to 400,000 distinct CDR3 sequences, under 20% of which show up once; less than 45% is in the top ten. The V and J genes are TRBV6-2 or TRBV6-3 and TRBJ2-4, with 8 bases lining up with TRBD1. This sequence was found in a man between 18 and 35 years old with Graves' ophthalmopathy. The sequencing input was blood. This CDR3 reads CASSGGGQANIQYF. The CDR3 nucleotides read TGTGCCAGCAGTGGAGGGGGACAGGCGAACATTCAGTACTTC.